The entry that follows covers one TCR beta chain sequence. TCRdb's table, derived via immunoSEQ multiplex PCR, lists solely in-frame clones and lacks some. This sample has over 45,000 clones, with around 52% found just once. The CDR3 runs to 14 residues. Germline CDR1 MDHEN, CDR2 SYDVKM. Trimming pared 3 bases from V and 0 bases from J, leaving 6 bases between. These data belong to a study of cytotoxic CD8 clonotypes in ibrutinib-treated CLL. Study at large: Within the patient group, roughly 11 were relapsed/refractory and some 16 treatment-naive, and some 17 were IGHV unmutated.

The starting material was PBMCs, obtained at disease progression, from a patient treated with ibrutinib. The TCR sequence derives from a human donor with chronic lymphocytic leukemia. The J gene is TRBJ1-5, the V gene TRBV28, with no clear D. The CDR3 loop reads CASSFFDSNQPQHF. CDR3 bases: TGTGCCAGCAGTTTCTTCGATAGCAATCAGCCCCAGCATTTT. Using reference TRBV28 and TRBJ1-5 for the parts outside the CDR3, the full variable domain is DVKVTQSSRYLVKRTGEKVFLECVQDMDHENMFWYRQDPGLGLRLIYFSYDVKMKEKGDIPEGYSVSREKKERFSLILESASTNQTSMYLCASSFFDSNQPQHFGDGTRLSIL.